This entry features one TCR beta chain sequence. Seattle enrolled patients during active infection and tracked them longitudinally. Original data processing: Nucleated cell number was recorded as an estimate derived from reference gene primer amplification. Libraries were prepared by immunoSEQ multiplex PCR; TCRdb keeps only in-frame clonotypes and omits some of them. From that table come the V and J calls and clone size; the DNA was used to work out D and trimming. The table has 150,000 to 200,000 clones, around four fifths seen once. This sample was taken from a study of blood T cell repertoires in COVID-19. Across the whole study: Spain, Italy and the United States supplied samples that represented acute and convalescent COVID-19.

The V gene's germline CDR1 is SGDLS and CDR2 YYNGEE. Trimming shortened V by 3 bases and J by 4 bases, and 17 bases separated the two germline ends. The CDR3 length is 16 residues. This chain uses TRBV9 with TRBJ1-3; D might be TRBD1 (6 bases). The TCR originated in a man between 60 and 75 years old with COVID-19, enrolled during active disease. The specimen sequenced was peripheral blood. CDR3 sequence reads: CASSADSNLSGNTIYF. The CDR3 region has the DNA TGTGCCAGCAGCGCGGACAGTAACCTTTCAGGAAACACCATATATTTT.